This TCR beta chain was captured by sequencing in a study of radiotherapy plus CTLA-4 blockade in lung cancer. This CDR3 is built from 14 residues. J was trimmed by 2 bases and V by 5 bases; bases with no gene match: 4. Germline V gene data show CDR1 as LNHDA and CDR2 as SQIVND (reference sequence). About this clone: Its target is not known.

Participants had chemo-refractory metastatic non-small-cell lung cancer and were treated with focal radiation plus ipilimumab CTLA-4 blockade. Study-wide points: TCR clones originating in tumors grew in number in blood after radiotherapy plus ipilimumab. Per reports, early blood T cell clone dynamics, plus interferon-beta, forecast response most strongly.

The method was immunoSEQ multiplex PCR; TCRdb's version includes in-frame clones alone and lacks a portion of them. The sample lists 75,000 to 80,000 clones; around 84% were seen once. This rearrangement joins TRBV19 to TRBJ2-7; 9 nucleotides align to TRBD1. The material sequenced was peripheral blood, taken from a patient treated with radiotherapy plus ipilimumab. The TCR originated in a human donor with non-small cell lung cancer who had stable disease on radiotherapy plus ipilimumab. In DNA, the CDR3 is TGTGCCAGTAGTCCGAGACAGGGGGCCTACGAGCAGTACTTC. As protein: CASSPRQGAYEQYF.